A few counts support the clone carrying this TCR beta chain. The antigen is undetermined. The data were obtained in a study of beta chain features in type 1 diabetes. Study details: Age, gender, cell numbers and subset yield matched between patients and controls. Study results and limitations: Among all four CD4+ subsets, Type 1 diabetes patients had TCRB CDR3s that were moderately but significantly shorter. The naive, central memory and Treg TCRB repertoires of patients appeared to be more similar to one another than those of healthy donors.

The entirety of the isolated RNA underwent reverse transcription, so expressed TCRB transcripts were sequenced. Naive, central memory and regulatory T cell samples averaged roughly 3.7 million reads. Sequencing was performed with immunoSEQ multiplex PCR; in TCRdb, only in-frame clones are kept and a portion is missing. The sample has some 240,000 clones; about a sixth are singletons. Trimming took 3 bases from V and 9 from J; bases not matched to a gene: 10. Germline CDR1 GTSNPN, CDR2 SVGIG (reference sequence). CDR3 length: 13 residues. Via CD45RO/CCR7/CD25/CD127/CD95/CD27, cells of the CD4+ naive, central memory, regulatory and stem cell-like memory subsets were sorted.

Sample: naive CD4+ T cells from blood. This rearrangement joins TRBV30 to TRBJ2-7; 8 positions agree with TRBD1. The TCR originated in a man younger than 40 with type 1 diabetes. The CDR3 sequence: CAWSKTQGARQYF. CDR3 sequence (DNA): TGTGCCTGGAGCAAAACCCAGGGGGCCCGGCAGTACTTC.